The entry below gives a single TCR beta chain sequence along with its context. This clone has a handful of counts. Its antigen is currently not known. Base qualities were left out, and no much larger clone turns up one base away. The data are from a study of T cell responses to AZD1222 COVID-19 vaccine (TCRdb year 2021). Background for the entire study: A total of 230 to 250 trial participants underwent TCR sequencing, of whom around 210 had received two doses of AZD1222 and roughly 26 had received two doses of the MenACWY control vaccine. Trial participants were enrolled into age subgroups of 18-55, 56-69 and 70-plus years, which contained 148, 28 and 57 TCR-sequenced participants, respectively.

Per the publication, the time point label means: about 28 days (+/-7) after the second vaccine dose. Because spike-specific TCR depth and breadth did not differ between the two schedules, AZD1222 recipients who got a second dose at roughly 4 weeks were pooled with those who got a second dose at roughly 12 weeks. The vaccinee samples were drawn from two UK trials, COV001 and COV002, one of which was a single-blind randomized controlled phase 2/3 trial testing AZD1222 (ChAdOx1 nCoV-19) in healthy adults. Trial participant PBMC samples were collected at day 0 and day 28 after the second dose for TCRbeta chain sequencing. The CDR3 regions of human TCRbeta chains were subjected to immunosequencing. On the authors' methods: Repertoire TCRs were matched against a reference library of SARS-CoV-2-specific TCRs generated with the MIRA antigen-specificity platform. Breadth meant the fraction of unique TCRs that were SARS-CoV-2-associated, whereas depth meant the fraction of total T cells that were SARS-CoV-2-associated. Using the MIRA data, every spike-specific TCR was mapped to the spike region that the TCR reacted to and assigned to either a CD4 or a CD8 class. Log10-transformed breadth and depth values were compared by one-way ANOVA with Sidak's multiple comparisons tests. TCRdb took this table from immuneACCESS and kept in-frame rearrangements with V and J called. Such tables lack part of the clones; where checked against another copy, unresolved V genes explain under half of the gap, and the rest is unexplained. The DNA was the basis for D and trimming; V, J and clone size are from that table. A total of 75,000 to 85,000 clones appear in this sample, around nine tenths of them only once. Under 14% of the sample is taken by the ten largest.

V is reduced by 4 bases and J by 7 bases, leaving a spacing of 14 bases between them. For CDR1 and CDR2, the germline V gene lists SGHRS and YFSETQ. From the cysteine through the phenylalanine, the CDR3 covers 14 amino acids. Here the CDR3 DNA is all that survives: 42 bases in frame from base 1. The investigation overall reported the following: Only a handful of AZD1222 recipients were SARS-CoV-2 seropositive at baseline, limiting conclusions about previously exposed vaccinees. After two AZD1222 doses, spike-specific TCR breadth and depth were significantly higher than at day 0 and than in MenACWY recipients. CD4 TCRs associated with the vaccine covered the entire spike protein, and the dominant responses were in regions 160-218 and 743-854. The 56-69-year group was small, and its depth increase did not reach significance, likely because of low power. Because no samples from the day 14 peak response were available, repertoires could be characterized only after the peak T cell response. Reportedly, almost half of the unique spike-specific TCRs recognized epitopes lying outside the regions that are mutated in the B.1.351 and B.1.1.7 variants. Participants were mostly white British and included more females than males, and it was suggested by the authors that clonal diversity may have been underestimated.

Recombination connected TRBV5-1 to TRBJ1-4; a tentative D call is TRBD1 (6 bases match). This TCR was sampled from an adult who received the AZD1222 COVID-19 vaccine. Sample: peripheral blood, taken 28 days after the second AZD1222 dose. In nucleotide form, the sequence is TGCGCCAGCAGCACTCGAGGGGGTGGTGAAAAACTGTTTTTT. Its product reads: CASSTRGGGEKLFF.